This T cell receptor (beta chain) was retrieved from a study of T cells in Graves' hyperthyroidism and ophthalmopathy. Overall study: Peripheral blood collection took place at initial diagnosis, before any treatment. General study results and limits: Ophthalmopathy, which appeared later, was predicted by the model a median around 6.9 months before onset.

It was RNA transcripts that yielded the amplified TCR beta CDR3 regions. The study used the HTBI primer set for a first-round RT-PCR of the TCR CDR3. Via MiXCR, TCRdb re-called the multiplex PCR reads, giving one row per CDR3 protein. This table holds about 210,000 distinct CDR3 sequences, 17% found once. These patients, aged 18 to 65, had recently diagnosed hyperthyroidism lasting under 2 months. This CDR3 comprises 16 residues. Germline V gene data show CDR1 as MGHRA and CDR2 as YSYEKL. V shed 0 bases, J shed 3 bases, and the junction held 6 bases outside the gene matches. Turning to this clonotype: The target antigen is unknown.

The TCR sequence derives from a man aged 45-65 years with Graves' hyperthyroidism. Sample: blood. The chain employs TRBV4-1 and TRBJ2-7; 9 bases match TRBD1. For the CDR3, the DNA is TGCGCCAGCAGCCAAGATGACCTGGGACAGGGCTACGAGCAGTACTTC. Amino acids: CASSQDDLGQGYEQYF.